Shown below are 13 T cell receptor beta chains from a single sample sequenced in a study of blood T cell repertoires in COVID-19. Clones were sequenced by immunoSEQ multiplex PCR, and TCRdb holds only the in-frame ones, with some missing. Of 65,000 to 85,000 clones in the sample, about three quarters were seen once. Material for sequencing was peripheral blood. These TCRs come from a man aged 45-65 years with active or convalescent COVID-19.

In this sample, this clone turned up a few times. The junction departs from the called germline gene at one end, perhaps through a read error. The chain is built from TRBV3-1 (or the pseudogene TRBV3-2) and TRBJ2-1, with TRBD2 matching over 8 bases. The CDR3 sequence is 16 residues long. The V gene's germline CDR1 is LGHDT and CDR2 YNNKEL (reference sequence). The CDR3 here is CASTQEGGGGYNEQFF. The CDR3 DNA follows: TGTGCCAGCACCCAAGAGGGGGGCGGGGGGTACAATGAGCAGTTCTTC.

The chain uses TRBV4-1 and TRBJ1-2; D is ambiguous. The germline V and J ends were trimmed by 0 bases and 13 bases, with 18 bases remaining between them. This CDR3 comprises 14 residues. Germline V gene lookup returns CDR1 MGHRA and CDR2 YSYEKL. The CDR3 DNA follows: TGCGCCAGCAGCCAAGATGTCGGGTCGAGGGTACGCACCTTC. It is translated as CASSQDVGSRVRTF.

V usage is TRBV2 and J usage is TRBJ2-7; TRBD2 matches 9 bases. CDR1 is SNHLY, CDR2 FYNNEI, per germline. The V segment lost 4 bases and the J segment 4 bases; nucleotides outside the gene matches: 5. The CDR3 spans 14 residues. CDR3 in amino acids: CASSASGGRYEQYF. The CDR3 DNA follows: TGTGCCAGCAGTGCCAGCGGGGGGAGGTACGAGCAGTACTTC.

This clone was seen a handful of times. This chain uses TRBV2 with TRBJ2-7; TRBD1 agrees at 7 bases. J was trimmed by 5 bases and V by 7 bases; bases with no gene match: 8. In germline, CDR1 is SNHLY, CDR2 FYNNEI. The CDR3 consists of 13 residues. CDR3 sequence (DNA): TGTGCCAGCATCACCGACAGGGTGAACGAGCAGTACTTC. It codes for CASITDRVNEQYF.

The genes are TRBV6-5 and TRBJ1-2, with 7 bases fitting TRBD1. Unmatched junction bases numbered 4, after V lost 6 bases and J lost 0 bases. The length of the CDR3 is 14 residues. The V gene's germline CDR1 is MNHEY and CDR2 SVGAGI. For the CDR3, the DNA is TGTGCCAGCAGCCTGACAGGGCCTAACTATGGCTACACCTTC. Encoded protein: CASSLTGPNYGYTF.

As DNA, the CDR3 is TGTGCCAGCAGCTGGGGCGGTGAAGCTTTCTTT. It is translated as CASSWGGEAFF. This chain joins TRBV5-5 and TRBJ1-1; a possible D gene is TRBD1 (5 bases). CDR3 length: 11 amino acids. Germline V gene sequence: CDR1 SGHKS, CDR2 YYEKEE (reference sequence). The V gene lost 3 bases and the J gene lost 7 bases, with 7 bases spanning the gap. Supplemented by reference TRBV5-5 and TRBJ1-1, the full variable domain reads DAGVTQSPTHLIKTRGQQVTLRCSPISGHKSVSWYQQVLGQGPQFIFQYYEKEERGRGNFPDRFSARQFPNYSSELNVNALLLGDSALYLCASSWGGEAFFGQGTRLTVV.

A few counts support this clone. The chain couples TRBV10-3 to TRBJ1-2, with D possibly TRBD1 on 6 matching bases. The V gene lost 10 bases and the J gene lost 8 bases, with 26 bases spanning the gap. CDR3 length equals 15 residues. Germline V gene sequence: CDR1 ENHRY, CDR2 SYGVKD. The DNA of the CDR3 is TGTGCCAGCAGGGAGACTATACAGGGAAGTGGGGGCTACACCTTC. Its translation is CASRETIQGSGGYTF.

The chain links TRBV3-1 (or the pseudogene TRBV3-2) to TRBJ2-3, with D unresolved. V was trimmed by 0 bases and J by 2 bases, leaving 12 bases between them. The CDR3 contains 16 residues. CDR1 and CDR2 (germline): LGHDT, YNNKEL (reference sequence). CDR3 nucleotide sequence: TGTGCCAGCAGCCAAGATTCCCCAAAATTCACAGATACGCAGTATTTT. It is translated as CASSQDSPKFTDTQYF.

The V and J genes are TRBV29-1 and TRBJ2-3; possible D gene TRBD2, 6 bases. V lost 5 bases and J 6 bases, leaving 15 bases between the germline ends. The CDR3 has 13 residues. Germline lookup yields CDR1 SQVTM and CDR2 ANQGSEA. DNA for the CDR3: TGCAGCGTTTGGGCCTTTGGAGGGGATACGCAGTATTTT. This gives the protein CSVWAFGGDTQYF.

This clone has only one observation. The genes are TRBV19 and TRBJ2-7; 9 nucleotides match TRBD1. Germline values: CDR1 LNHDA, CDR2 SQIVND (reference sequence). The CDR3 spans 16 residues. The V segment lost 1 base and the J segment 1 base; nucleotides outside the gene matches: 5. The CDR3 DNA is TGTGCCAGTAGTATAGGGGGGACAGGGAAATCCTACGAGCAGTACTTC. This sequence encodes CASSIGGTGKSYEQYF.

Only a few counts were recorded for this clone. The CDR3 sequence: CASSDGVADTQYF. The CDR3 DNA reads as TGTGCCAGCAGTGACGGAGTCGCAGATACGCAGTATTTT. The gene calls are TRBV6-4 and TRBJ2-3; no firm D call. CDR1 MRHNA and CDR2 SNTAGT come from the germline V gene. The germline V and J ends were trimmed by 2 bases and 4 bases, with 7 bases remaining between them. The CDR3 consists of 13 residues.

This clone was picked up a small number of times. The V call is TRBV20-1, the J call TRBJ2-5; 13 nucleotides line up with TRBD2. Unmatched junction bases numbered 7, after V lost 3 bases and J lost 3 bases. The V gene's germline CDR1 is DFQATT and CDR2 SNEGSKA (reference sequence). The CDR3 runs 16 residues. CDR3 amino acids: CSASRTSGGRKETQYF. The CDR3 region has the DNA TGCAGTGCTAGTAGGACTAGCGGGGGCCGGAAAGAGACCCAGTACTTC.

This clone was picked up a small number of times. V gene TRBV3-1 (or the pseudogene TRBV3-2) combines with J gene TRBJ2-3, with D perhaps TRBD2 (6 bases). The V end lost 4 bases, the J end lost 0 bases, and 11 bases lay between the germline ends. CDR1 and CDR2 from the germline V gene are LGHDT and YNNKEL (reference sequence). The CDR3 is 15 residues long. CDR3 amino acids: CASSRGGVSTDTQYF. CDR3 sequence (DNA): TGTGCCAGCAGCCGGGGCGGGGTCAGCACAGATACGCAGTATTTT.